The sequence of this TCR beta chain was determined in a study of PD-1 blockade in classical Hodgkin lymphoma. Time point denoted: cycle 4 day 1 (C4D1), after about 6 weeks of nivolumab. Every one of the patients relapsed after autologous stem cell transplantation (brentuximab vedotin exposure was variable). The CDR3 is 17 residues long. Per the germline V gene, CDR1 is SGHAT and CDR2 is FQNNGV. The trim removed 6 bases at V and 1 base at J, leaving 12 bases unmatched. Sequenced by immunoSEQ multiplex PCR; TCRdb stores in-frame clones only, minus some. This table has approximately 96,000 clones, about 93% appearing once.

V and J are TRBV11-2 and TRBJ1-3, with 7 bases lining up with TRBD1. Material: peripheral blood mononuclear cells (PBMCs), obtained before the fourth cycle of nivolumab. The sequence was collected from a human donor with classical Hodgkin lymphoma. The CDR3 DNA is TGTGCCAGCAGATCCCCCCGGGACAGTAATTCTGGAAACACCATATATTTT. This translates into CASRSPRDSNSGNTIYF.